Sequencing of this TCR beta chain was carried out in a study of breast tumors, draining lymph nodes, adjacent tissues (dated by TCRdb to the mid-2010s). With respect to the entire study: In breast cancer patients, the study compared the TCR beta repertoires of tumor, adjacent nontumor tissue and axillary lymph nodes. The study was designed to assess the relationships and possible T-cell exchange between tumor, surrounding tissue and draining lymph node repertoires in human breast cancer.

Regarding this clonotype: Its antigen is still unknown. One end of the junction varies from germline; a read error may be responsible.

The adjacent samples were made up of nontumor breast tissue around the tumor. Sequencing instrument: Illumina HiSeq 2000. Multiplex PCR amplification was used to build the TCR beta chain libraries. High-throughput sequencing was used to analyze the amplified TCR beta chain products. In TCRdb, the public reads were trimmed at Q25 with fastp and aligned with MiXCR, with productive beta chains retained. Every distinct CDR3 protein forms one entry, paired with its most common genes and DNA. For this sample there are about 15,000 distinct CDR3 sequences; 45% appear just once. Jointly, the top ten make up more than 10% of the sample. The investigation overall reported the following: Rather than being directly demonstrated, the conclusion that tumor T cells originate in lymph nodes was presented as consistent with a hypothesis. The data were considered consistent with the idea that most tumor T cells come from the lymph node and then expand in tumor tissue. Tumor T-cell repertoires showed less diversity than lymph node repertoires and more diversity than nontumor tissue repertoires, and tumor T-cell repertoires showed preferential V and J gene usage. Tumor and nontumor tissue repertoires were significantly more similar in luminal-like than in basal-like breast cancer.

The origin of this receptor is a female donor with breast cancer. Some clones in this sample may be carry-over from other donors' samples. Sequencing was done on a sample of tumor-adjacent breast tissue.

CDR3 region: CASSLVTAGGSSYDEQFF. The nucleotide sequence is given as TGTGCCAGCAGCTTAGTGACGGCGGGAGGGTCCTCCTACGATGAGCAGTTCTTC. The rearrangement combines TRBV7-2 with TRBJ2-1, with TRBD2 matching 9 junction bases. As encoded in the germline V gene, CDR1 is SGHTA while CDR2 is FQGNSA. The CDR3 contains 18 residues, cysteine and phenylalanine counted. Left in the record is the CDR3 DNA by itself, 54 bases read in frame from the first base.